Presented here are 8 T cell receptor beta chains from one specimen sequenced in a study of CD8+CD57+ T cells in acquired aplastic anemia. Genomic DNA provided the template from which TCR beta VDJ and CDR3 profiles were obtained. Each CDR3 protein is one row after TCRdb ran MiXCR on the reads. The sample has some 200,000 distinct CDR3 sequences, roughly 50% seen once. Previously, flow cytometry had revealed CD8+CD57+ cell expansion in the patients chosen for sequencing. The sequencing sample was made of sorted CD4+, CD8+, or CD8+CD57+ T cells (not recorded which) from PBMCs. The receptors derive from a human donor with aplastic anemia.

V and J are TRBV2 and TRBJ2-7; 8 positions agree with TRBD2. The CDR3 is made up of 14 amino acids. The germline CDR1 and CDR2 sequences are SNHLY and FYNNEI. With 7 bases clipped from V and 1 base from J, the junction kept 6 bases outside the gene matches. As DNA, the CDR3 is TGTGCCAGCATAAGCGGGGGCAATTCCTACGAGCAGTACTTC. Its protein product is CASISGGNSYEQYF.

CDR3 residues: CASSPDRATRYGYTF. CDR3 DNA sequence: TGTGCCAGCAGTCCAGACAGGGCAACCCGCTATGGCTACACCTTC. The V gene is TRBV2, the J gene TRBJ1-2, with 7 nucleotides matching TRBD1. J gave up 4 bases and V 5 bases, and 10 bases lay outside the gene matches. Germline CDR1 reads SNHLY; CDR2 reads FYNNEI. The CDR3 loop spans 15 amino acids.

This chain connects TRBV20-1 to TRBJ1-2, with TRBD1 matching 10 bases. The CDR3 is made up of 13 amino acids. The germline gives CDR1 DFQATT, CDR2 SNEGSKA (reference sequence). The trim removed 3 bases at V and 8 bases at J, leaving 6 bases unmatched. The CDR3 is CSASDRGRQGYTF. Here the CDR3 DNA reads TGCAGTGCTAGCGACAGGGGGCGTCAGGGCTACACCTTC.

In its sample, this clonotype was seen many times. The CDR3 coding sequence is TGCAGTGCCGACCAGCGTGGGAGGGCGGTCTACGAGCAGTACTTC. Its translation: CSADQRGRAVYEQYF. The J gene is TRBJ2-7, the V gene TRBV20-1; TRBD2 aligns across 7 bases. The CDR3 totals 15 residues. Per the germline V gene, CDR1 is DFQATT and CDR2 is SNEGSKA (reference sequence). V lost 6 bases to trimming and J lost 3 bases; unmatched junction nucleotides: 14.

V gene TRBV20-1 combines with J gene TRBJ2-7; TRBD1 matches 10 bases. The CDR3 has 15 amino acids. The germline CDR1 and CDR2 sequences are DFQATT and SNEGSKA (reference sequence). The DNA for the CDR3 is TGCAGCGTTGAAGAAGCGGCGACAGGGGGCCGCGAGCAGTACTTC. Protein sequence: CSVEEAATGGREQYF.

This clonotype was seen just once. The chain employs TRBV7-9 and TRBJ2-1; no clear D gene. Germline-derived CDR1 and CDR2 are SEHNR and FQNEAQ (reference sequence). The CDR3 is 16 residues long. V was shortened by 5 bases and J by 8 bases, with 22 bases between the two germline ends. CDR3 sequence reads: CASSSSNQPHVHEQFF. The CDR3 DNA reads TGTGCCAGCAGCAGTAGCAATCAGCCCCATGTACATGAGCAGTTCTTC.

This rearrangement joins TRBV7-9 to TRBJ2-7; the D gene is possibly TRBD1 (6 bases). CDR1 is SEHNR, CDR2 FQNEAQ, per germline (reference sequence). The germline V and J ends were trimmed by 5 bases and 9 bases, with 8 bases remaining between them. The CDR3 consists of 10 residues. The CDR3 here is CASSQGRQYF. The DNA of the CDR3 is TGTGCCAGCAGCCAGGGGAGGCAGTACTTC.

This clonotype was counted at least ten times. The chain combines TRBV7-8 with TRBJ1-6; D gene unclear. V was pared by 5 bases and J by 13 bases, with 12 bases between. This CDR3 region has 12 residues. The germline V gene encodes CDR1 SGHVS and CDR2 FQNEAQ. DNA for the CDR3: TGTGCCAGCAGCCTGTCTGGACCGCCCCTCCACTTT. Protein sequence: CASSLSGPPLHF. The entire variable domain, with the rest obtained from reference TRBV7-8 and TRBJ1-6, is as follows: GAGVSQSPRYKVAKRGQDVALRCDPISGHVSLFWYQQALGQGPEFLTYFQNEAQLDKSGLPSDRFFAERPEGSVSTLKIQRTQQEDSAVYLCASSLSGPPLHFGNGTRLTVT.